This T cell receptor beta chain was recovered during a study of T cell responses to AZD1222 COVID-19 vaccine. Note on this clone: As yet, its antigen is unknown.

Repertoires were generated with immunoSEQ multiplex PCR, while TCRdb's copy carries only in-frame clones and drops some. The sample consists of about 110,000 clones, about 86% of them appearing once. Findings and caveats of the study: Baseline testing showed seropositivity in only a handful of AZD1222 recipients. Increases in Spike-specific TCR breadth and depth were seen after two AZD1222 doses.

This clonotype was sampled from an adult in good health. Source: peripheral blood, taken on day 0 of AZD1222 vaccination.

This CDR3 reads CASSISLGRQNDEQFF. CDR3 nucleotides: TGTGCCAGTAGTATCTCGCTTGGCCGACAAAACGATGAGCAGTTCTTC. The chain links TRBV19 to TRBJ2-1, with no clear D. Deletions cut 3 bases from V and 8 bases from J, with 20 bases between. The CDR3 totals 16 residues. Germline CDR1 is LNHDA and CDR2 is SQIVND (reference sequence).